A selection of T cell receptor beta chains follows, all from one sample in a study of T cell responses to AZD1222 COVID-19 vaccine. Repertoires were generated with immunoSEQ multiplex PCR, while TCRdb's copy carries only in-frame clones and drops some. The table records under 150,000 clones, around nine tenths of them present only once. Specimen: peripheral blood, collected on day 0 of AZD1222 vaccination. Receptors were obtained from an adult in good health. The CDR3 runs from the conserved cysteine through the conserved F or W. The D gene is left open where the match is weak. Clone size is given for some rows only: seen once, a few or many times, or a class if the clone is expanded.

cdr3_aa: CASRRDRATNEKLFF; cdr3_nt: TGCGCCAGCAGGCGAGACAGAGCAACTAATGAAAAACTGTTTTTT; j_call: TRBJ1-4; clone_size: NA; v_call: TRBV5-1; d_call: NA
cdr3_aa: CASSLADTQYF; cdr3_nt: TGTGCCAGCAGCTTAGCAGATACGCAGTATTTT; j_call: TRBJ2-3; clone_size: NA; v_call: TRBV7-2; d_call: NA
cdr3_aa: CASKPSGRAYEQYF; cdr3_nt: TGTGCCAGCAAACCTAGCGGGAGGGCCTACGAGCAGTACTTC; j_call: TRBJ2-7; clone_size: NA; v_call: TRBV28; d_call: TRBD2
cdr3_aa: CAVFRGYTEAFF; cdr3_nt: TGTGCCGTCTTTAGGGGATACACTGAAGCTTTCTTT; j_call: TRBJ1-1; clone_size: once; v_call: TRBV19; d_call: NA
cdr3_aa: CAISETGVGNTIYF; cdr3_nt: TGTGCCATCAGTGAGACAGGGGTGGGAAACACCATATATTTT; j_call: TRBJ1-3; clone_size: NA; v_call: TRBV10-3; d_call: TRBD1
cdr3_aa: CASSYPEGSSQTADTQYF; cdr3_nt: TGTGCCAGCAGCTATCCCGAGGGAAGTTCCCAAACAGCAGATACGCAGTATTTT; j_call: TRBJ2-3; clone_size: medium-sized; v_call: TRBV13; d_call: NA
cdr3_aa: CASEGPGQGWEQYF; cdr3_nt: TGTGCCAGCGAAGGGCCGGGACAGGGGTGGGAGCAGTACTTC; j_call: TRBJ2-7; clone_size: NA; v_call: TRBV28; d_call: TRBD1
cdr3_aa: CAWSPPRQANTGELFF; cdr3_nt: TGTGCCTGGAGTCCTCCTCGACAGGCGAACACCGGGGAGCTGTTTTTT; j_call: TRBJ2-2; clone_size: NA; v_call: TRBV30; d_call: NA
cdr3_aa: CASNTGLNYGYTF; cdr3_nt: TGTGCCAGCAACACAGGACTTAACTATGGCTACACCTTC; j_call: TRBJ1-2; clone_size: NA; v_call: TRBV28; d_call: NA
cdr3_aa: CASPPRQGKRTYEQYF; cdr3_nt: TGTGCCAGTCCTCCCCGTCAGGGAAAGAGAACCTACGAGCAGTACTTC; j_call: TRBJ2-7; clone_size: NA; v_call: TRBV28; d_call: NA
cdr3_aa: CAWSGAGGARQPQHF; cdr3_nt: TGTGCCTGGAGTGGGGCGGGGGGCGCGAGACAGCCCCAGCATTTT; j_call: TRBJ1-5; clone_size: NA; v_call: TRBV30; d_call: NA
cdr3_aa: CATSRVRTDTQYF; cdr3_nt: TGTGCCACCAGCAGAGTTCGCACAGATACGCAGTATTTT; j_call: TRBJ2-3; clone_size: NA; v_call: TRBV15; d_call: NA
cdr3_aa: CASSYSGKSYNSPLHF; cdr3_nt: TGTGCCAGCAGTTACTCTGGCAAGTCCTATAATTCACCCCTCCACTTT; j_call: TRBJ1-6; clone_size: once; v_call: TRBV6-5; d_call: NA
cdr3_aa: CACYGASGSSYNEQFF; cdr3_nt: TGTGCCTGCTATGGGGCTAGCGGGAGTTCCTACAATGAGCAGTTCTTC; j_call: TRBJ2-1; clone_size: NA; v_call: TRBV30; d_call: TRBD2
cdr3_aa: CASSKNTGEEAFF; cdr3_nt: TGTGCCAGCAGCAAAAATACAGGGGAAGAAGCTTTCTTT; j_call: TRBJ1-1; clone_size: once; v_call: TRBV21-1; d_call: NA
cdr3_aa: CAISGPGGDTEAFF; cdr3_nt: TGTGCCATCAGTGGTCCAGGGGGTGACACTGAAGCTTTCTTT; j_call: TRBJ1-1; clone_size: NA; v_call: TRBV10-3; d_call: TRBD1
cdr3_aa: CASSLGGDRNEQYF; cdr3_nt: TGTGCCAGCAGCTTGGGAGGGGACAGGAACGAGCAGTACTTC; j_call: TRBJ2-7; clone_size: once; v_call: TRBV5-4; d_call: TRBD1
cdr3_aa: CASSPQTGGSNQPQHF; cdr3_nt: TGTGCCAGCTCACCACAGACAGGGGGTAGCAATCAGCCCCAGCATTTT; j_call: TRBJ1-5; clone_size: NA; v_call: TRBV18; d_call: TRBD1
cdr3_aa: CASSQSNTGELFF; cdr3_nt: TGTGCCAGCAGCCAATCGAACACCGGGGAGCTGTTTTTT; j_call: TRBJ2-2; clone_size: NA; v_call: TRBV14; d_call: NA
cdr3_aa: CASSSPFNYGYTF; cdr3_nt: TGTGCCAGCAGCTCCCCCTTTAACTATGGCTACACCTTC; j_call: TRBJ1-2; clone_size: NA; v_call: TRBV7-9; d_call: NA
cdr3_aa: CASSKQGSGNTIYF; cdr3_nt: TGTGCCAGCAGCAAACAGGGGTCTGGAAACACCATATATTTT; j_call: TRBJ1-3; clone_size: NA; v_call: TRBV7-6; d_call: TRBD1
cdr3_aa: CASSSQTVSGTGELFF; cdr3_nt: TGTGCTAGCAGCTCACAGACAGTCTCGGGCACCGGGGAGCTGTTTTTT; j_call: TRBJ2-2; clone_size: NA; v_call: TRBV7-7; d_call: NA
cdr3_aa: CASSPYRGQIAKNIQYF; cdr3_nt: TGTGCCAGTAGTCCGTACAGGGGCCAGATAGCCAAAAACATTCAGTACTTC; j_call: TRBJ2-4; clone_size: NA; v_call: TRBV19; d_call: TRBD1
cdr3_aa: CASSFRPGNEDEKLFF; cdr3_nt: TGTGCCAGCAGTTTCCGCCCGGGCAACGAGGATGAAAAACTGTTTTTT; j_call: TRBJ1-4; clone_size: NA; v_call: TRBV28; d_call: NA
cdr3_aa: CATSSKGMNTGELFF; cdr3_nt: TGTGCCACTTCTTCTAAGGGGATGAACACCGGGGAGCTGTTTTTT; j_call: TRBJ2-2; clone_size: NA; v_call: TRBV27; d_call: NA
cdr3_aa: CAWGQYNEKLFF; cdr3_nt: TGTGCCTGGGGACAGTATAATGAAAAACTGTTTTTT; j_call: TRBJ1-4; clone_size: NA; v_call: TRBV30; d_call: NA
cdr3_aa: CASSWQRANEKLFF; cdr3_nt: TGTGCCAGCAGCTGGCAGCGGGCTAATGAAAAACTGTTTTTT; j_call: TRBJ1-4; clone_size: once; v_call: TRBV7-2; d_call: NA
cdr3_aa: CASSKAPGQGNTSGIYNEQFF; cdr3_nt: TGTGCCAGCAGCAAAGCCCCGGGACAGGGGAATACTAGCGGAATCTACAATGAGCAGTTCTTC; j_call: TRBJ2-1; clone_size: NA; v_call: TRBV21-1; d_call: NA
cdr3_aa: CASSKMGGSTDTQYF; cdr3_nt: TGTGCCAGCAGCAAGATGGGCGGGAGTACAGATACGCAGTATTTT; j_call: TRBJ2-3; clone_size: NA; v_call: TRBV2; d_call: TRBD2
cdr3_aa: CASSLGGSTDTQYF; cdr3_nt: TGCGCCAGCAGCTTGGGGGGCTCCACAGATACGCAGTATTTT; j_call: TRBJ2-3; clone_size: NA; v_call: TRBV5-1; d_call: NA
cdr3_aa: CASSMLATIDTQYF; cdr3_nt: TGTGCCAGTAGTATGTTAGCTACAATTGATACGCAGTATTTT; j_call: TRBJ2-3; clone_size: NA; v_call: TRBV19; d_call: NA
cdr3_aa: CSVQDRVYGYTF; cdr3_nt: TGCAGCGTCCAGGACAGGGTATATGGCTACACCTTC; j_call: TRBJ1-2; clone_size: NA; v_call: TRBV29-1; d_call: TRBD1
cdr3_aa: CASSPGWEQFF; cdr3_nt: TGTGCCAGCAGCCCGGGCTGGGAGCAGTTCTTC; j_call: TRBJ2-1; clone_size: NA; v_call: TRBV9; d_call: NA
cdr3_aa: CASSYDRFPLEQYF; cdr3_nt: TGCGCCAGCAGCTACGACAGGTTCCCACTCGAGCAGTACTTC; j_call: TRBJ2-7; clone_size: NA; v_call: TRBV5-1; d_call: NA
cdr3_aa: CASSRDRGEAFF; cdr3_nt: TGCGCCAGCAGCCGGGACAGGGGAGAAGCTTTCTTT; j_call: TRBJ1-1; clone_size: once; v_call: TRBV10-1; d_call: TRBD1
cdr3_aa: CASRYLAGGADTQYF; cdr3_nt: TGCGCCAGCAGGTACCTAGCGGGAGGGGCAGATACGCAGTATTTT; j_call: TRBJ2-3; clone_size: NA; v_call: TRBV5-1; d_call: TRBD2
cdr3_aa: CASSAPGQFYEQYF; cdr3_nt: TGTGCCAGCAGCGCTCCGGGACAGTTCTACGAGCAGTACTTC; j_call: TRBJ2-7; clone_size: NA; v_call: TRBV9; d_call: TRBD1
cdr3_aa: CASSLYQGVGNEQFF; cdr3_nt: TGCGCCAGCAGCTTGTACCAGGGAGTGGGCAATGAGCAGTTCTTC; j_call: TRBJ2-1; clone_size: NA; v_call: TRBV5-1; d_call: NA
cdr3_aa: CASSFSAPKRGGLGGTEAFF; cdr3_nt: TGTGCCAGCAGTTTTTCAGCACCCAAACGGGGGGGGCTGGGGGGCACTGAAGCTTTCTTT; j_call: TRBJ1-1; clone_size: NA; v_call: TRBV27; d_call: NA
cdr3_aa: CASSEGQGETTEAFF; cdr3_nt: TGCGCCAGCAGCGAGGGACAGGGGGAGACCACTGAAGCTTTCTTT; j_call: TRBJ1-1; clone_size: NA; v_call: TRBV5-1; d_call: TRBD1
cdr3_aa: CASSPSGSLGNEQFF; cdr3_nt: TGTGCCAGCAGTCCCAGCGGGAGTCTAGGCAATGAGCAGTTCTTC; j_call: TRBJ2-1; clone_size: NA; v_call: TRBV28; d_call: TRBD2
cdr3_aa: CASSLSTGRLAGQPQHF; cdr3_nt: TGTGCCAGCAGCTTGAGCACAGGGAGGCTCGCAGGTCAGCCCCAGCATTTT; j_call: TRBJ1-5; clone_size: NA; v_call: TRBV7-8; d_call: NA
cdr3_aa: CASSEQGKPQHF; cdr3_nt: TGTGCCAGCAGCGAACAGGGGAAGCCCCAGCATTTT; j_call: TRBJ1-5; clone_size: NA; v_call: TRBV7-9; d_call: TRBD1
cdr3_aa: CASSHGTGYEQYF; cdr3_nt: TGTGCCAGCAGCCACGGGACAGGTTACGAGCAGTACTTC; j_call: TRBJ2-7; clone_size: NA; v_call: TRBV4-2; d_call: TRBD1
cdr3_aa: CASSPFSGAEAFF; cdr3_nt: TGTGCCAGCTCACCGTTCTCTGGGGCTGAAGCTTTCTTT; j_call: TRBJ1-1; clone_size: NA; v_call: TRBV18; d_call: NA
cdr3_aa: CASSKGLNYGYTF; cdr3_nt: TGTGCCAGCAGCAAAGGGTTGAACTATGGCTACACCTTC; j_call: TRBJ1-2; clone_size: NA; v_call: TRBV7-9; d_call: NA
cdr3_aa: CASSKRTSGTDTQYF; cdr3_nt: TGTGCCAGCAGCAAACGGACTAGCGGCACAGATACGCAGTATTTT; j_call: TRBJ2-3; clone_size: NA; v_call: TRBV3-1/TRBV3-2; d_call: TRBD2
cdr3_aa: CASRFTTGTNEKLFF; cdr3_nt: TGCGCCAGCAGATTTACGACAGGGACTAATGAAAAACTGTTTTTT; j_call: TRBJ1-4; clone_size: once; v_call: TRBV5-1; d_call: TRBD1